This TCR beta chain was profiled in a study of blood T cell repertoires in COVID-19. Across the study: The study drew acute and convalescent COVID-19 samples from the United States, Italy and Spain. PBMCs, B-cell-depleted T cells, or T cells provided the cDNA or gDNA that made up the material.

Sequenced by immunoSEQ multiplex PCR; TCRdb stores in-frame clones only, minus some. Seen here are 97,000 or so clones, approximately 80% observed once, and the top ten hold 10%. CDR3 length: 17 residues. With V trimmed by 1 base and J by 0 bases, 8 bases remained unmatched. Germline V gives CDR1 MNHNS, CDR2 SASEGT. Sequenced material: peripheral blood. J is TRBJ2-7 and V is TRBV6-1; 8 bases fit TRBD2. The source is a man between 65 and 80 years old with acute or convalescent COVID-19. In nucleotides, the CDR3 is TGTGCCAGCAGTGAAGATCGAGCGGGAGCCTCCTCCTACGAGCAGTACTTC. Protein product: CASSEDRAGASSYEQYF.